Below, 32 T cell receptor beta chains from the same sample are listed, as sequenced in a study of T cell responses to AZD1222 COVID-19 vaccine. TCRdb's table, derived via immunoSEQ multiplex PCR, lists solely in-frame clones and lacks some. This table holds around 150,000 clones, 92% found once. The material was peripheral blood, obtained 28 days after the second AZD1222 dose. These receptors were collected from an adult who received the AZD1222 COVID-19 vaccine.

The rearrangement uses TRBV6-6 and TRBJ2-3; TRBD2 aligns across 7 bases. The CDR3 totals 15 residues. The V gene's germline CDR1 is MNHNY and CDR2 SVGAGI (reference sequence). V shed 3 bases and J 1 base; nucleotides not matched to a gene: 4. The CDR3 reads CASSYNGRRTDTQYF. The CDR3 DNA is TGTGCCAGCAGTTATAACGGGAGGCGCACAGATACGCAGTATTTT.

The chain combines TRBV28 with TRBJ1-5, with D unclear. V lost 6 bases and J lost 2, with 17 bases in between. CDR1 and CDR2 (germline): MDHEN, SYDVKM. CDR3 size: 16 residues. The CDR3 DNA sequence: TGTGCCAGCAGATCTCTGTCCTCAGGTCGCAATCAGCCCCAGCATTTT. Protein sequence: CASRSLSSGRNQPQHF.

The chain links TRBV11-2 to TRBJ2-5, with 7 bases lining up with TRBD2. Trimming at V came to 5 bases and at J to 4 bases, leaving 10 bases not matched to a gene. The CDR3 has 15 amino acids. Germline V gene sequence: CDR1 SGHAT, CDR2 FQNNGV. DNA of the CDR3: TGTGCCAGCAGCAAACGACTAGCCGGAGCAGAGACCCAGTACTTC. The encoded protein is CASSKRLAGAETQYF. The variable domain in full, completed from reference TRBV11-2 and TRBJ2-5, reads EAGVAQSPRYKIIEKRQSVAFWCNPISGHATLYWYQQILGQGPKLLIQFQNNGVVDDSQLPKDRFSAERLKGVDSTLKIQPAKLEDSAVYLCASSKRLAGAETQYFGPGTRLLVL.

CDR3 sequence (DNA): TGCAGCGTGGCCCCGAGACAGTTGTTTGATGGCTACACCTTC. Translating gives CSVAPRQLFDGYTF. This sequence joins TRBV29-1 and TRBJ1-2; a weak D match, TRBD1 (5 bases). V was cut by 6 bases and J by 6 bases, with 20 bases left in between. Germline V gives CDR1 SQVTM, CDR2 ANQGSEA. The CDR3 spans 14 residues. Combining the CDR3 with reference TRBV29-1 and TRBJ1-2 gives the whole variable domain SAVISQKPSRDICQRGTSLTIQCQVDSQVTMMFWYRQQPGQSLTLIATANQGSEATYESGFVIDKFPISRPNLTFSTLTVSNMSPEDSSIYLCSVAPRQLFDGYTFGSGTRLTVV.

The V and J genes are TRBV18 and TRBJ2-7, with 7 bases identical to TRBD2. Germline loops: CDR1 KGHSH, CDR2 LQKENI. V lost 3 bases to trimming and J lost 7 bases; unmatched junction nucleotides: 9. This CDR3 has 14 amino acids. CDR3 in DNA: TGTGCCAGCTCACCCCCCTTAGTGGGACTAGAGCAGTACTTC. Its translation is CASSPPLVGLEQYF.

This chain connects TRBV9 to TRBJ1-1; D remains unclear. V was trimmed by 3 bases and J by 2 bases, leaving 8 bases between them. Looked up from germline, CDR1 is SGDLS and CDR2 is YYNGEE. This CDR3 is 13 amino acids long. The CDR3 is CASSEGGNTEAFF. CDR3 in DNA: TGTGCCAGCAGCGAAGGTGGTAACACTGAAGCTTTCTTT.

The chain combines TRBV4-2 with TRBJ1-5, with 7 bases that match TRBD1. This CDR3 has 16 residues. The ends lost 0 bases at V and 6 bases at J; junction bases unmatched: 8. From germline, CDR1 is LGHNA and CDR2 YNFKEQ. CDR3 residues: CASSQEGGLNTQPQHF. The CDR3 DNA reads TGTGCCAGCAGCCAAGAAGGGGGCTTGAACACTCAGCCCCAGCATTTT.

The chain uses TRBV11-3 and TRBJ2-7, with 10 bases identical to TRBD1. The ends lost 3 bases at V and 3 bases at J; junction bases unmatched: 2. CDR1 is SGHNT, CDR2 YENEEA, per germline. The CDR3 runs 14 residues. The CDR3 nucleotides read TGTGCCAGCAGCTTCAGGACAGGGGGCTACGAGCAGTACTTC. Its translation: CASSFRTGGYEQYF.

The chain carries TRBV3-1 (or the pseudogene TRBV3-2) and TRBJ1-5; 10 positions match TRBD1. The germline V gene encodes CDR1 LGHDT and CDR2 YNNKEL (reference sequence). Losses at the gene ends were 9 bases for V and 2 bases for J; bases not matched to a gene: 13. The CDR3 spans 17 residues. For the CDR3, the DNA is TGTGCCAGAACGCGGACAGGGGGGAGTAGGTGCAATCAGCCCCAGCATTTT. It codes for CARTRTGGSRCNQPQHF.

The CDR3 loop reads CASSREDRAYSPLHF. As DNA, the CDR3 is TGTGCCAGTAGCCGGGAGGACAGGGCTTATTCACCCCTCCACTTT. This chain connects TRBV19 to TRBJ1-6; 8 nucleotides align to TRBD1. Germline CDR1 LNHDA, CDR2 SQIVND (reference sequence). V shed 6 bases and J 8 bases; nucleotides not matched to a gene: 9. The CDR3 is 15 residues long.

The chain has TRBV21-1 and TRBJ2-5; the table's TRBD1 call for D was not verified on the DNA. TRBV21-1 is assigned pseudogene status. This CDR3 region has 15 residues. CDR3 nucleotides: TGTGCCAGCAGCAAAGAGGGGGACAGATGGGAGACCCAGTACTTC. This sequence encodes CASSKEGDRWETQYF.

The rearrangement joins TRBV14 to TRBJ2-3, with D possibly TRBD1 on 5 matching bases. The CDR3 loop spans 16 amino acids. The germline CDR1 and CDR2 sequences are SGHDN and FVKESK. V lost 4 bases to trimming and J lost 1 base, with 15 bases between them. The CDR3 is CASSPAGIPGTDTQYF. The CDR3 nucleotides read TGTGCCAGCAGCCCCGCAGGGATCCCTGGCACAGATACGCAGTATTTT. Filled out from reference TRBV14 and TRBJ2-3, the complete variable domain reads EAGVTQFPSHSVIEKGQTVTLRCDPISGHDNLYWYRRVMGKEIKFLLHFVKESKQDESGMPNNRFLAERTGGTYSTLKVQPAELEDSGVYFCASSPAGIPGTDTQYFGPGTRLTVL.

The chain has TRBV5-5 and TRBJ2-3, with D tentatively TRBD2 (5 bases). The V end was cut by 4 bases, the J end by 7 bases, with 16 bases between. CDR3 length equals 14 residues. From germline, CDR1 is SGHKS and CDR2 YYEKEE (reference sequence). The CDR3 DNA reads TGTGCCAGCAGCCCCGGGGTTGAGGGTAATACGCAGTATTTT. Its translation: CASSPGVEGNTQYF.

V and J are TRBV4-1 and TRBJ1-2; TRBD1 matches at 7 bases. V gave up 1 base and J gave up 3 bases; unmatched junction bases: 8. CDR1 is MGHRA and CDR2 is YSYEKL in the germline V gene. The CDR3 has 16 residues. The CDR3 nucleotides are TGCGCCAGCAGCCAAGTCGACAGGGAACGGGACTATGGCTACACCTTC. It translates to CASSQVDRERDYGYTF.

The chain has TRBV5-8 and TRBJ2-7; the D gene is possibly TRBD1 (5 bases). CDR3 length equals 14 residues. Germline-derived CDR1 and CDR2 are SGHTS and YDEGEE. V was pared by 4 bases and J by 0 bases, with 11 bases between. The CDR3 sequence is CASSREQASYEQYF. CDR3 nucleotides: TGTGCCAGCAGCAGGGAACAGGCCTCCTACGAGCAGTACTTC.

V usage is TRBV3-1 (or the pseudogene TRBV3-2) and J usage is TRBJ2-5, with D unclear. The CDR3 is 12 amino acids. Germline V gives CDR1 LGHDT, CDR2 YNNKEL (reference sequence). V was trimmed by 4 bases and J by 4 bases, leaving 7 bases between them. This CDR3 is CASSPAIETQYF. Written as DNA, the CDR3 is TGTGCCAGCAGCCCAGCAATAGAGACCCAGTACTTC.

The table lists this clone with a count of one. The gene calls are TRBV11-3 and TRBJ2-3; D may be TRBD1 or TRBD2 (5 bases each). V was shortened by 3 bases and J by 0 bases, with 13 bases between the two germline ends. Germline V gives CDR1 SGHNT, CDR2 YENEEA. CDR3 length equals 16 residues. The CDR3 spells CASSFGASLSTDTQYF. CDR3 sequence (DNA): TGTGCCAGCAGCTTCGGGGCTAGCCTGAGCACAGATACGCAGTATTTT.

This chain joins TRBV4-2 and TRBJ2-6, with D possibly matching TRBD2 (5 bases). The CDR3 runs to 16 residues. Per the germline V gene, CDR1 is LGHNA and CDR2 is YNFKEQ. Trimming cost V 4 bases and J 3 bases, with 13 bases left between them. The CDR3 sequence: CASSLLGAGGANVLTF. In DNA, the CDR3 is TGTGCCAGCAGCCTCCTGGGCGCGGGTGGGGCCAACGTCCTGACTTTC.

The V and J genes are TRBV7-2 and TRBJ1-4, with no clear D. Trimming removed 2 bases from V and 3 bases from J, with 10 bases in between. This CDR3 contains 15 residues. The germline V gene encodes CDR1 SGHTA and CDR2 FQGNSA. The CDR3 DNA reads as TGTGCCAGCAGCTTAATTTGGGCTTCTAATGAAAAACTGTTTTTT. Its protein product is CASSLIWASNEKLFF.

The rearrangement joins TRBV13 to TRBJ2-7; either TRBD1 or TRBD2 may supply D (5 bases each). The CDR3 runs 16 residues. The germline CDR1 and CDR2 sequences are PRHDT and FYEKMQ (reference sequence). V was pared by 5 bases and J by 0 bases, with 17 bases between. The DNA for the CDR3 is TGTGCCAGCAGCCCTCGGGACGGTAGAAGCTCCTACGAGCAGTACTTC. As protein: CASSPRDGRSSYEQYF.

The gene calls are TRBV6-5 and TRBJ2-1; TRBD2 matches at 12 bases. The CDR3 covers 14 residues. The V gene end was trimmed by 9 bases and the J gene end by 7 bases; junction bases not matched to a gene: 7. Germline values: CDR1 MNHEY, CDR2 SVGAGI. The CDR3 reads CASLSTSGSNEQFF. CDR3 nucleotide sequence: TGTGCCAGTTTATCGACTAGCGGGAGTAATGAGCAGTTCTTC.

The V and J genes are TRBV7-6 and TRBJ2-1; 12 bases map to TRBD2. CDR1 is SGHVS and CDR2 is FNYEAQ in the germline V gene. The CDR3 is made up of 19 amino acids. The V segment lost 0 bases and the J segment 8 bases; nucleotides outside the gene matches: 14. The CDR3 sequence is CASSLARTSGTLQIDEQFF. The CDR3 DNA sequence: TGTGCCAGCAGCTTAGCGAGGACTAGCGGGACACTACAGATCGATGAGCAGTTCTTC. The full variable domain, completed using reference TRBV7-6 and TRBJ2-1, is GAGVSQSPRYKVTKRGQDVALRCDPISGHVSLYWYRQALGQGPEFLTYFNYEAQQDKSGLPNDRFSAERPEGSISTLTIQRTEQRDSAMYRCASSLARTSGTLQIDEQFFGPGTRLTVL.

This CDR3 reads CASSQDGTSDVTGELFF. CDR3 DNA: TGTGCCAGCAGCCAGGATGGGACTAGCGATGTCACCGGGGAGCTGTTTTTT. V and J are TRBV3-1 (or the pseudogene TRBV3-2) and TRBJ2-2, with TRBD2 matching 10 bases. Germline CDR1 and CDR2: LGHDT and YNNKEL (reference sequence). The CDR3 is made up of 17 amino acids. V was pared by 3 bases and J by 4 bases, with 8 bases of the junction left unmatched.

V and J are TRBV27 and TRBJ2-1; D remains unclear. The germline CDR1 and CDR2 sequences are MNHEY and SMNVEV (reference sequence). V gave up 6 bases and J gave up 0 bases, with 15 bases separating them. CDR3 length equals 16 residues. CDR3 DNA sequence: TGTGCCAGCAGCGATTCCTCTTGGAGCTCCTACAATGAGCAGTTCTTC. It codes for CASSDSSWSSYNEQFF.

Written as DNA, the CDR3 is TGTGCCAGCAGTTTTTACCCCCGGGAGGTGTACTTC. Amino acids: CASSFYPREVYF. The chain recombines TRBV12-3 or TRBV12-4 with TRBJ2-7, with 7 bases fitting TRBD2. This CDR3 spans 12 amino acids. J lost 12 bases, V lost 3 bases, and 8 bases had no gene match.

The chain uses TRBV27 and TRBJ2-7; the D gene is possibly TRBD2 (5 bases). Germline V gene lookup returns CDR1 MNHEY and CDR2 SMNVEV (reference sequence). Deletions cut 2 bases from V and 5 bases from J, with 10 bases between. CDR3 length equals 13 residues. The CDR3 DNA reads TGTGCCAGCAGTTTAACTAGTTTCCACGAGCAGTACTTC. The encoded protein is CASSLTSFHEQYF.

The rearrangement uses TRBV11-2 and TRBJ1-3; D may be TRBD1 (5 bases). Germline assignment: CDR1 SGHAT and CDR2 FQNNGV. V was trimmed by 7 bases and J by 0 bases, leaving 10 bases between them. This CDR3 is 14 amino acids long. Here the CDR3 reads CASKVGRSGNTIYF. The CDR3 DNA is TGTGCCAGCAAGGTGGGGCGCTCTGGAAACACCATATATTTT.

This sequence joins TRBV30 and TRBJ1-6, with 8 nucleotides matching TRBD1. Per germline, CDR1 GTSNPN and CDR2 SVGIG (reference sequence). The trim removed 4 bases at V and 9 bases at J, leaving 5 bases unmatched. This CDR3 contains 13 residues. For the CDR3, the DNA is TGTGCCTGGAAGGACAGGGCGCCTTCACCCCTCCACTTT. Its translation is CAWKDRAPSPLHF.

This rearrangement joins TRBV30 to TRBJ2-6, with TRBD2 as a possible D gene (5 bases). The V gene lost 8 bases and the J gene lost 0 bases, with 20 bases spanning the gap. Germline V gene data show CDR1 as GTSNPN and CDR2 as SVGIG (reference sequence). This CDR3 comprises 17 residues. The CDR3 reads CALPPGNYSSGANVLTF. The CDR3 region has the DNA TGTGCCCTCCCCCCGGGGAACTATAGCTCTGGGGCCAACGTCCTGACTTTC. The complete variable domain, with remaining parts taken from reference TRBV30 and TRBJ2-6, reads SQTIHQWPATLVQPVGSPLSLECTVEGTSNPNLYWYRQAAGRGLQLLFYSVGIGQISSEVPQNLSASRPQDRQFILSSKKLLLSDSGFYLCALPPGNYSSGANVLTFGAGSRLTVL.

V is TRBV1 and J is TRBJ2-7; the table names TRBD2, a call not compared with the DNA. TRBV1 is a known pseudogene. CDR3 length: 17 amino acids. As DNA, the CDR3 is TGCACCAGCAGCCAAGAAGCGGACCCGCAGCGGAACAGAGAGCAGTACTTC. Translated, it gives CTSSQEADPQRNREQYF.

This chain connects TRBV7-2 to TRBJ1-5; no clear D. CDR1 is SGHTA and CDR2 is FQGNSA in the germline V gene. The V end was cut by 7 bases, the J end by 2 bases, with 18 bases between. The CDR3 length is 16 residues. CDR3 sequence (DNA): TGTGCCAGCACACCTGGGCAGATCCTAGGCAATCAGCCCCAGCATTTT. Residues: CASTPGQILGNQPQHF.

The CDR3 nucleotides read TGTGCCACCAGTGACCCCGGGAGGGAGACCCAGTACTTC. Residues: CATSDPGRETQYF. The rearrangement joins TRBV24-1 to TRBJ2-5; 7 bases match TRBD2. The CDR3 contains 13 residues. V lost 4 bases to trimming and J lost 5 bases; unmatched junction nucleotides: 3. Germline loops: CDR1 KGHDR, CDR2 SFDVKD.